The source of this T cell receptor (beta chain) is a study of T cell responses to AZD1222 COVID-19 vaccine. Study outcomes and limitations: The study found Spike-specific TCR breadth and depth rose after two AZD1222 doses. Regions 160-218 and 743-854 held dominance among vaccine-associated CD4 TCRs, which spanned spike. Most donors were white British, females outnumbered males, and clonal diversity was possibly underestimated. Close to half of all spike-specific TCRs reportedly target regions of the variants that are unmutated.

The assay was immunoSEQ multiplex PCR, and TCRdb's table has in-frame clones only and misses some. Here the sample spans some 140,000 clones, 85% to 95% being singletons. The CDR3 is 16 amino acids. Germline CDR1 is SEHNR and CDR2 is FQNEAQ (reference sequence). The V and J ends lost 5 bases and 5 bases respectively, with 21 bases between them. Notes on this clone: Its antigen remains unknown.

This chain links TRBV7-9 with TRBJ1-2; D may be TRBD1 (5 bases). The clonotype was recovered from an adult who received the AZD1222 COVID-19 vaccine. Sequenced material: peripheral blood, taken 28 days after the second AZD1222 dose. CDR3 nucleotide sequence: TGTGCCAGCAGCCCTCCCGGGACGGAGGTTGGATATGGCTACACCTTC. This translates into CASSPPGTEVGYGYTF.